These 11 T cell receptor beta chains originate from one sample sequenced in a study of T cells after posttransplantation cyclophosphamide. Cells defined as naive were viable CD3+CD4+ or CD3+CD8+ and CCR7+CD45RA+CD45RO-CD95-CD27+CD28+. The method was immunoSEQ multiplex PCR; TCRdb's version includes in-frame clones alone and lacks a portion of them. The sample includes 25,000 to 35,000 clones, over 80% of them seen just once. The sequenced material came from naive CD4+ T cells sorted from PBMCs. The receptor source for this set is a woman aged 55-69 years in good health, CMV-negative, and a related stem cell transplant donor.

The chain couples TRBV7-6 to TRBJ1-3, with D perhaps TRBD1 (5 bases). Trimming removed 4 bases at V and 4 bases at J, with 14 bases between. The germline V gene has CDR1 SGHVS and CDR2 FNYEAQ. The CDR3 loop spans 15 amino acids. The CDR3 DNA follows: TGTGCCAGCAGCTCCCCCGGGGGTCGAGGAAACACCATATATTTT. It encodes CASSSPGGRGNTIYF.

This rearrangement joins TRBV5-1 to TRBJ1-2; D gene uncertain. This CDR3 comprises 14 residues. CDR1 and CDR2 (germline): SGHRS, YFSETQ. V was cut by 0 bases and J by 7 bases, with 13 bases left in between. CDR3 nucleotide sequence: TGCGCCAGCAGCTTGGACGGCTTACCGGGTGGCTACACCTTC. This sequence encodes CASSLDGLPGGYTF. The entire variable domain, with the rest obtained from reference TRBV5-1 and TRBJ1-2, is as follows: KAGVTQTPRYLIKTRGQQVTLSCSPISGHRSVSWYQQTPGQGLQFLFEYFSETQRNKGNFPGRFSGRQFSNSRSEMNVSTLELGDSALYLCASSLDGLPGGYTFGSGTRLTVV.

This clone was seen only a few times. The J gene is TRBJ1-5, the V gene TRBV6-1; D remains ambiguous. Germline CDR1 MNHNS, CDR2 SASEGT. The CDR3 is 14 residues long. The V end lost 2 bases, the J end lost 4 bases, and 9 bases lay between the germline ends. The CDR3 nucleotides read TGTGCCAGCAGTGAATGGGCAGGAAATCAGCCCCAGCATTTT. Encoded protein: CASSEWAGNQPQHF.

The chain is built from TRBV28 and TRBJ1-4; D gene uncertain. Deletions cut 6 bases from V and 7 bases from J, with 9 bases between. The CDR3 extends over 12 amino acids. The germline V gene encodes CDR1 MDHEN and CDR2 SYDVKM. This CDR3 is CASRSTGEKLFF. As DNA, the CDR3 is TGTGCCAGCAGATCTACGGGTGAAAAACTGTTTTTT.

V is TRBV28 and J is TRBJ1-6, with a tentative D call TRBD1 (5 bases). The CDR3 is 17 amino acids. Deletions cut 0 bases from V and 7 bases from J, with 16 bases between. Germline V gives CDR1 MDHEN, CDR2 SYDVKM. The CDR3 is CASSLWGLSTENSPLHF. Here the CDR3 DNA reads TGTGCCAGCAGTTTATGGGGACTCTCAACCGAGAATTCACCCCTCCACTTT.

The chain employs TRBV10-1 and TRBJ2-7; 12 bases align to TRBD2. The CDR3 loop spans 16 amino acids. From germline, CDR1 is WNHNN and CDR2 SYGVQD (reference sequence). The trim removed 6 bases at V and 2 bases at J, leaving 8 bases unmatched. CDR3 DNA sequence: TGCGCCAGCAGCGAAATAACTAGCGGGGGGCCCTACGAGCAGTACTTC. Its protein product is CASSEITSGGPYEQYF.

This chain connects TRBV5-1 to TRBJ1-5, with D unclear. This CDR3 contains 13 residues. Germline-derived CDR1 and CDR2 are SGHRS and YFSETQ. The V end was cut by 0 bases, the J end by 4 bases, with 5 bases between. The CDR3 reads CASSLDGNQPQHF. Here the CDR3 DNA reads TGCGCCAGCAGCTTGGACGGTAATCAGCCCCAGCATTTT.

The J gene is TRBJ1-2, the V gene TRBV7-2; weak D call: TRBD1 (6 bases). This CDR3 is built from 14 residues. Germline assignment: CDR1 SGHTA and CDR2 FQGNSA. Trimming shortened V by 5 bases and J by 2 bases, and 12 bases separated the two germline ends. CDR3 loop: CASSSQTGNYGYTF. The CDR3 nucleotides read TGTGCCAGCAGCAGCCAGACAGGAAACTATGGCTACACCTTC.

The chain joins TRBV5-1 to TRBJ2-1; D is undetermined. The germline V gene encodes CDR1 SGHRS and CDR2 YFSETQ. V dropped 0 bases and J dropped 7 bases, with 14 bases sitting between them. The CDR3 is made up of 15 amino acids. The CDR3 coding sequence is TGCGCCAGCAGCTTGGCGGATAGGAGTTTAAATGAGCAGTTCTTC. It is translated as CASSLADRSLNEQFF.

This clone came up once. The chain's CDR3 is CAWQDMMNTEAFF. In DNA form, the CDR3 reads TGTGCCTGGCAGGACATGATGAACACTGAAGCTTTCTTT. V is TRBV30 and J is TRBJ1-1, with D possibly being TRBD1 (5 bases). V shed 5 bases and J shed 0 bases, with 10 bases lying between them. This CDR3 region has 13 residues. Germline lookup yields CDR1 GTSNPN and CDR2 SVGIG (reference sequence).

The chain uses TRBV18 and TRBJ2-5; D is perhaps TRBD2 (5 bases). The CDR3 length is 13 residues. Germline values: CDR1 KGHSH, CDR2 LQKENI. V gave up 8 bases and J gave up 7 bases, with 17 bases separating them. CDR3: CASRWAGAGTQYF. The CDR3 nucleotides read TGTGCCAGCCGTTGGGCGGGTGCCGGGACCCAGTACTTC.